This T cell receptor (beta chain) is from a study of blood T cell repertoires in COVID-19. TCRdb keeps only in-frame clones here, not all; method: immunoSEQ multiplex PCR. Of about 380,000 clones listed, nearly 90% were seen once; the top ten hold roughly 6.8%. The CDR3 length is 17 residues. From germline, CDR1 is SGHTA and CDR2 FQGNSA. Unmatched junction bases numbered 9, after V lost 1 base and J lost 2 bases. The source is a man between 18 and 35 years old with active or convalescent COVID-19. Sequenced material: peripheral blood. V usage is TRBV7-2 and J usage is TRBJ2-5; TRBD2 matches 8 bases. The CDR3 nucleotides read TGTGCCAGCAGCTTAGGGAAAGTAGCGGGGCGACAAGAGACCCAGTACTTC. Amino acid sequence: CASSLGKVAGRQETQYF. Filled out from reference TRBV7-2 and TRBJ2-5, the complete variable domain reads GAGVSQSPSNKVTEKGKDVELRCDPISGHTALYWYRQSLGQGLEFLIYFQGNSAPDKSGLPSDRFSAERTGGSVSTLTIQRTQQEDSAVYLCASSLGKVAGRQETQYFGPGTRLLVL.